The rows below give T cell receptor beta chains drawn from one sample of a study of cytomegalovirus exposure and HLA in healthy donors. Clones were read by immunoSEQ multiplex PCR, and TCRdb kept only the in-frame ones, dropping some. The data contain under 200,000 clones, roughly 79% of them singletons. The specimen was PBMCs. The source is a woman in her 50s in good health and CMV-seropositive. CDR3s include the opening cysteine and the closing phenylalanine or tryptophan. D genes are given only for firm matches. Clone size, where shown, is once, few, many, or a class for clones that have expanded.

clone_size d_call j_call v_call cdr3_nt cdr3_aa
. . TRBJ2-7 TRBV9 TGTGCCAGCACCCTAATTGAACTGGGGAGCTCCTACGAGCAGTACTTC CASTLIELGSSYEQYF
. . TRBJ2-7 TRBV18 TGTGCCAGCTCATCAACTAACTCCTACGAGCAGTACTTC CASSSTNSYEQYF
few TRBD1 TRBJ1-1 TRBV2 TGTGCCAGCACCCGAGACAGGGGGAACACTGAAGCTTTCTTT CASTRDRGNTEAFF
few TRBD1 TRBJ2-1 TRBV28 TGTGCCAGCAGTTTATTTCGAGACAGGGGGGGACATGAGCAGTTCTTC CASSLFRDRGGHEQFF
. TRBD2 TRBJ2-3 TRBV7-2 TGTGCCAGCAGCTTAGTGGCGGGGGGGAGCACAGATACGCAGTATTTT CASSLVAGGSTDTQYF
. . TRBJ2-7 TRBV21-1 TGTGCCAGCAGCAAAGGTGGCTGGGGAGGGACAAGTACCTCCTACGAGCAGTACTTC CASSKGGWGGTSTSYEQYF
. TRBD1 TRBJ1-4 TRBV18 TGTGCCAGCTCACCCTCTACAGGGGGAAGGGGTGAAAAACTGTTTTTT CASSPSTGGRGEKLFF
. . TRBJ2-7 TRBV7-9 TGTGCCAGCAGCTTAGTGGCAGGGGGGAACGAGCAGTACTTC CASSLVAGGNEQYF
. TRBD2 TRBJ2-3 TRBV29-1 TGCAGCGTTTACCTTAGCGGGAGGAACACAGATACGCAGTATTTT CSVYLSGRNTDTQYF
once . TRBJ2-3 TRBV4-3 TGCGCCAGCAGCTCTGAGACTGGCTTCACAGATACGCAGTATTTT CASSSETGFTDTQYF